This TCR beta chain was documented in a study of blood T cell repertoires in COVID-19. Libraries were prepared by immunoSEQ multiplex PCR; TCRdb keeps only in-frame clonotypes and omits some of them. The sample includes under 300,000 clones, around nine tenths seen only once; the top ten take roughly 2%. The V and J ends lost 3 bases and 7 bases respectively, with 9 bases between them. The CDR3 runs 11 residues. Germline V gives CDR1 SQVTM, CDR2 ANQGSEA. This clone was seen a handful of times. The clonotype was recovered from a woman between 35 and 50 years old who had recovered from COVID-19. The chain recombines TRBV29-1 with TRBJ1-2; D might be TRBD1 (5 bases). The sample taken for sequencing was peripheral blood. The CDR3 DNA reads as TGCAGCGTTGACCAGGGTTCTGGCTACACCTTC. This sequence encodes CSVDQGSGYTF.